The 13 T cell receptor beta chains given below trace back to one sample, sequenced in a study of neurological immune-mediated disorders. MiXCR, run by TCRdb on the 5' RACE reads, gives a single entry per CDR3 protein. Here the sample spans more than 75,000 distinct CDR3 sequences, around 3.6% being singletons. Material for sequencing was PBMCs. The receptors stem from a woman in her fifties or sixties with multiple sclerosis.

The sample holds many counts of this clonotype. The genes are TRBV29-1 and TRBJ1-2; maybe TRBD1 (5 bases). V lost 3 bases to trimming and J lost 4 bases, with 12 bases between them. This CDR3 is built from 13 residues. Germline CDR1 is SQVTM and CDR2 is ANQGSEA. CDR3 nucleotides: TGCAGCGTTGACGGTCAGGGTAGCTATGGCTACACCTTC. Translating gives CSVDGQGSYGYTF.

This clonotype was detected ten times or more. This chain connects TRBV7-2 to TRBJ2-5; 9 bases line up with TRBD2. Looked up from germline, CDR1 is SGHTA and CDR2 is FQGNSA. With V trimmed by 3 bases and J by 7 bases, 12 bases remained unmatched. There are 16 residues in the CDR3. The CDR3: CASSFNPASGVGTQYF. The DNA of the CDR3 is TGTGCCAGCAGCTTTAATCCCGCTAGCGGGGTGGGGACCCAGTACTTC.

This clonotype was counted at least ten times. The chain uses TRBV5-1 and TRBJ1-4; D ambiguous. The germline V gene encodes CDR1 SGHRS and CDR2 YFSETQ. The CDR3 covers 14 residues. V lost 4 bases, J lost 4 bases, and 11 bases lay in between. The CDR3 region has the DNA TGCGCCAGCAGCGCCCGGGCTGGTAATGAAAAACTGTTTTTT. The encoded protein is CASSARAGNEKLFF.

This clonotype has at least ten counts. The V and J genes are TRBV20-1 and TRBJ2-7, with 9 bases fitting TRBD2. Germline CDR1 reads DFQATT; CDR2 reads SNEGSKA (reference sequence). The CDR3 sequence is 15 residues long. Trimming took 6 bases from V and 0 from J; bases not matched to a gene: 9. CDR3 sequence reads: CSAGLSSGASYEQYF. The CDR3 bases are TGCAGTGCCGGTCTTTCTAGCGGGGCCTCCTACGAGCAGTACTTC.

This clonotype was seen at least ten times. The chain employs TRBV20-1 and TRBJ2-7; D not resolved. V gave up 0 bases and J gave up 4 bases, with 10 bases separating them. Germline V gives CDR1 DFQATT, CDR2 SNEGSKA (reference sequence). CDR3 length: 13 amino acids. The CDR3 here is CSARERTEYEQYF. CDR3 sequence (DNA): TGCAGTGCTAGAGAAAGGACCGAGTACGAGCAGTACTTC.

This clonotype was counted at least ten times. The V gene is TRBV29-1, the J gene TRBJ2-1; the match to TRBD1 covers 9 bases. V shed 6 bases and J 9 bases; nucleotides not matched to a gene: 6. The CDR3 covers 12 residues. In germline, CDR1 is SQVTM, CDR2 ANQGSEA. This CDR3 is CSVVGQGSEQFF. CDR3 DNA: TGCAGCGTCGTGGGACAGGGTTCTGAGCAGTTCTTC.

At least ten counts were recorded for this clonotype. The V call is TRBV20-1, the J call TRBJ1-2; 8 bases agree with TRBD1. The CDR3 sequence is 14 residues long. Germline V lookup: CDR1 DFQATT, CDR2 SNEGSKA (reference sequence). The V and J ends lost 8 bases and 5 bases, in that order; junction bases with no gene match: 13. CDR3 loop: CSYLSGGSGYGYTF. The CDR3 bases are TGCAGTTACCTCTCAGGGGGCAGTGGGTATGGCTACACCTTC.

The table lists this clonotype with many counts. V gene TRBV7-2 combines with J gene TRBJ2-5, with 9 positions matching TRBD2. The germline CDR1 and CDR2 sequences are SGHTA and FQGNSA. This CDR3 has 15 residues. J gave up 5 bases and V 1 base, and 5 bases lay outside the gene matches. CDR3 sequence reads: CASSLVAGEGETQYF. The CDR3 DNA reads as TGTGCCAGCAGCTTAGTAGCGGGGGAAGGGGAGACCCAGTACTTC.

The table lists this clonotype with many counts. V usage is TRBV7-9 and J usage is TRBJ1-1; TRBD1 aligns across 11 bases. Losses at the gene ends were 4 bases for V and 4 bases for J; bases not matched to a gene: 2. The germline V gene encodes CDR1 SEHNR and CDR2 FQNEAQ (reference sequence). The CDR3 runs 14 residues. The CDR3 spells CASSWTGGLTEAFF. The CDR3 DNA follows: TGTGCCAGCAGCTGGACAGGGGGCCTCACTGAAGCTTTCTTT.

Ten or more counts support this clonotype. The chain has TRBV5-1 and TRBJ2-3; TRBD1 matches 9 bases. CDR1 and CDR2 from the germline V gene are SGHRS and YFSETQ. Trimming cost V 7 bases and J 3 bases; bases outside gene matches: 6. CDR3 length equals 14 residues. The CDR3 reads CASGSGQGTDTQYF. Here the CDR3 DNA reads TGCGCCAGCGGTTCCGGACAGGGGACAGATACGCAGTATTTT.

This clonotype occurred many times. The chain is built from TRBV25-1 and TRBJ2-5, with D tentatively TRBD2 (7 bases). Germline CDR1 and CDR2: MGHDK and SYGVNS. Trimming left V 7 bases short and J 5 bases short, with 23 bases between. The CDR3 has 16 residues. The CDR3 spells CASTKGGAGSWETQYF. In DNA, the CDR3 is TGTGCCAGCACCAAAGGGGGAGCGGGGTCATGGGAGACCCAGTACTTC.

The sample holds a few counts of this clonotype. V gene TRBV4-3 combines with J gene TRBJ1-3; D remains unclear. The V and J ends lost 0 bases and 7 bases respectively, with 13 bases between them. Germline CDR1 is LGHNA and CDR2 is YSLEER. The CDR3 totals 15 residues. The CDR3, as DNA: TGCGCCAGCAGCCAAGACCTACTTGGGCTGAACACCATATATTTT. Translation gives CASSQDLLGLNTIYF.

This clonotype has ten or more counts. This chain joins TRBV5-1 and TRBJ2-1; 12 bases match TRBD2. The V gene's germline CDR1 is SGHRS and CDR2 YFSETQ. Germline trimming cut 3 bases from V and 10 bases from J; bases unmatched to any gene: 8. The CDR3 is made up of 15 amino acids. The CDR3 is CASSSRLAGAGEQFF. CDR3 DNA sequence: TGCGCCAGCAGCTCCCGACTAGCGGGGGCCGGGGAGCAGTTCTTC.